The 15 T cell receptor beta chains below come from one sample, sequenced in a study of blood T cell repertoires in COVID-19. This table comes from immunoSEQ multiplex PCR, and its TCRdb copy is limited to in-frame clones, with some not included. The sample lists tens of thousands of clones; about 85% were seen once. Specimen: peripheral blood. The receptor source for this set is a man aged 55-75 years with active COVID-19.

The J gene is TRBJ2-7, the V gene TRBV3-1 (or the pseudogene TRBV3-2); 9 bases fit TRBD1. The CDR3 is made up of 15 amino acids. After removal of 4 bases from V and 5 bases from J, the junction contained 9 bases not matched to a gene. Looked up from germline, CDR1 is LGHDT and CDR2 is YNNKEL (reference sequence). The CDR3 spells CASSPAGTGTHEQYF. The CDR3 bases are TGTGCCAGCAGCCCCGCCGGGACAGGGACCCACGAGCAGTACTTC.

The J gene is TRBJ2-5, the V gene TRBV27; 12 bases line up with TRBD2. J was trimmed by 5 bases and V by 6 bases; bases with no gene match: 4. The V gene's germline CDR1 is MNHEY and CDR2 SMNVEV (reference sequence). The CDR3 is made up of 14 amino acids. This chain's CDR3 is CASRRLAGVETQYF. The CDR3 nucleotides are TGTGCCAGCAGACGACTAGCGGGGGTGGAGACCCAGTACTTC.

The rearrangement uses TRBV10-2 and TRBJ2-1, with 9 bases fitting TRBD2. Germline V gene sequence: CDR1 WSHSY, CDR2 SAAADI. This CDR3 contains 19 residues. Germline trimming cut 8 bases from V and 0 bases from J; bases unmatched to any gene: 17. The CDR3 reads CASQSLAGALGNSYNEQFF. The CDR3 DNA is TGCGCCAGCCAATCCTTAGCGGGGGCGCTGGGAAACTCCTACAATGAGCAGTTCTTC.

The chain uses TRBV6-1 and TRBJ1-3, with 7 bases lining up with TRBD1. CDR1 and CDR2 (germline): MNHNS, SASEGT. This CDR3 comprises 15 residues. The junction had 1 base not matched to a gene; V was cut back by 0 bases and J by 2 bases. CDR3 in amino acids: CASSEAGQTGNTIYF. CDR3 DNA sequence: TGTGCCAGCAGTGAAGCGGGACAGACTGGAAACACCATATATTTT.

The chain joins TRBV7-6 to TRBJ1-2; 7 nucleotides agree with TRBD1. Per germline, CDR1 SGHVS and CDR2 FNYEAQ. The CDR3 contains 15 residues. After removal of 1 base from V and 6 bases from J, the junction contained 8 bases not matched to a gene. In nucleotides, the CDR3 is TGTGCCAGCAGCTTAGACCCACAGGGGATGGATGGCTACACCTTC. Its protein is CASSLDPQGMDGYTF.

The chain recombines TRBV5-1 with TRBJ2-5; D gene ambiguous. In germline, CDR1 is SGHRS, CDR2 YFSETQ. Between the trimmed V and J ends, which lost 1 base and 1 base, there was a span of 5 bases. The CDR3 runs 13 residues. CDR3 nucleotide sequence: TGCGCCAGCAGCTTGTTCGGCCAAGAGACCCAGTACTTC. It translates to CASSLFGQETQYF.

The V call is TRBV4-1, the J call TRBJ2-5; 11 nucleotides line up with TRBD2. Losses at the gene ends were 1 base for V and 1 base for J; bases not matched to a gene: 5. The CDR3 covers 17 residues. CDR1 is MGHRA, CDR2 YSYEKL, per germline. CDR3 sequence: CASSQGGLAGLQETQYF. CDR3 coding DNA: TGCGCCAGCAGCCAAGGAGGACTAGCGGGCCTCCAAGAGACCCAGTACTTC.

The genes are TRBV12-3 or TRBV12-4 and TRBJ1-1; tentatively, D is TRBD1 (6 bases). Trimming left V 3 bases short and J 4 bases short, with 9 bases between. CDR3 length: 13 amino acids. This chain's CDR3 is CASSFWTVTEAFF. The DNA of the CDR3 is TGTGCCAGCAGTTTTTGGACAGTCACTGAAGCTTTCTTT.

This clone was recorded only once. The chain couples TRBV6-5 to TRBJ2-3; 11 bases agree with TRBD2. The J segment lost 1 base and the V segment lost 1 base, leaving 1 base of the junction unmatched. The CDR3 covers 16 residues. Germline CDR1 reads MNHEY; CDR2 reads SVGAGI. CDR3 DNA sequence: TGTGCCAGCAGTTACTTTAGCGGGGGGGGCACAGATACGCAGTATTTT. It is translated as CASSYFSGGGTDTQYF.

The V call is TRBV3-1 (or the pseudogene TRBV3-2), the J call TRBJ1-5; 9 positions match TRBD1. V gave up 4 bases and J gave up 1 base; unmatched junction bases: 8. The CDR3 consists of 17 residues. Per germline, CDR1 LGHDT and CDR2 YNNKEL (reference sequence). Here the CDR3 reads CASSPGQGRGSNQPQHF. CDR3 bases: TGTGCCAGCAGCCCCGGACAGGGGAGAGGGAGCAATCAGCCCCAGCATTTT.

The V call is TRBV7-9, the J call TRBJ1-4, with TRBD1 identical over 9 bases. The CDR3 is made up of 16 amino acids. In germline, CDR1 is SEHNR, CDR2 FQNEAQ (reference sequence). The J segment lost 7 bases and the V segment lost 4 bases, leaving 10 bases of the junction unmatched. CDR3 sequence reads: CASSSRGTGWFEKLFF. The CDR3 DNA follows: TGTGCCAGCAGCTCTCGGGGGACAGGGTGGTTTGAAAAACTGTTTTTT.

V is TRBV19 and J is TRBJ1-2; tentative D call: TRBD1 (6 bases). CDR3 length equals 13 residues. Trimming pared 0 bases from V and 5 bases from J, leaving 7 bases between. CDR1 and CDR2 from the germline V gene are LNHDA and SQIVND (reference sequence). DNA of the CDR3: TGTGCCAGTAGTATAGATGGGACATATGGCTACACCTTC. It is translated as CASSIDGTYGYTF.

CDR3 DNA: TGTGCCAGCAGAAGGGGGTCCTACGAGCAGTACTTC. It is translated as CASRRGSYEQYF. This chain connects TRBV6-5 to TRBJ2-7; TRBD1 might be the D (6 bases). Per germline, CDR1 MNHEY and CDR2 SVGAGI. The CDR3 length is 12 residues. Trimming stripped 6 bases from V and 1 base from J, with 7 bases between.

The DNA for the CDR3 is TGTGCCACCAGCAGCACCCCTCCCAGGGGGCGGGGAGGCTACACCTTC. Protein product: CATSSTPPRGRGGYTF. The chain links TRBV15 to TRBJ1-2, with 8 bases aligning to TRBD1. CDR3 length: 16 amino acids. Per the germline V gene, CDR1 is LNHNV and CDR2 is YYDKDF (reference sequence). Losses at the gene ends were 3 bases for V and 8 bases for J; bases not matched to a gene: 14.

The chain recombines TRBV6-6 with TRBJ2-3; D remains ambiguous. Germline V gene lookup returns CDR1 MNHNY and CDR2 SVGAGI (reference sequence). V lost 6 bases and J 0 bases, leaving 10 bases between the germline ends. This CDR3 spans 14 amino acids. The CDR3 DNA reads as TGTGCCAGCAGGGTGACTGGGAGCACAGATACGCAGTATTTT. Translated, it gives CASRVTGSTDTQYF.